This T cell receptor (beta chain) was observed in a study of blood T cell repertoires in COVID-19. Across the study: Acute-phase and convalescent COVID-19 samples originated in the United States, Italy and Spain.

Trimming cost V 6 bases and J 1 base, with 7 bases left between them. There are 12 residues in the CDR3. In germline, CDR1 is SGDLS, CDR2 YYNGEE. Original analysis: The assay estimated nucleated cells by amplifying reference gene primers. The table came from immunoSEQ multiplex PCR; TCRdb's copy has only in-frame clones and leaves some out. V, J and clone size are taken as reported in that table, and D and trimming were inferred from the DNA itself. The profile shows some 460,000 clones, around nine tenths of them singletons. Sequenced: peripheral blood. The genes are TRBV9 and TRBJ1-2; TRBD1 might be the D (5 bases). The receptor comes from a woman aged 25-40 years with acute or convalescent COVID-19. The CDR3 is CASTQGNYGYTF. The CDR3 DNA sequence: TGTGCCAGCACTCAGGGTAACTATGGCTACACCTTC. Complete variable domain (other parts from reference TRBV9 and TRBJ1-2): DSGVTQTPKHLITATGQRVTLRCSPRSGDLSVYWYQQSLDQGLQFLIQYYNGEERAKGNILERFSAQQFPDLHSELNLSSLELGDSALYFCASTQGNYGYTFGSGTRLTVV.